The source of this T cell receptor (beta chain) is a study of blood T cell repertoires in COVID-19. The overall study: From the United States, Italy and Spain came samples of acute and convalescent COVID-19. The cDNA or gDNA used as material had been derived from T cells, B-cell-depleted T cells, or PBMCs.

V lost 6 bases and J 4 bases, leaving 19 bases between the germline ends. This CDR3 is built from 16 residues. Germline V gives CDR1 MNHNY, CDR2 SVGAGI (reference sequence). Per the original data handling: Amplification with reference gene primers provided the estimates of nucleated cell counts. Assay: immunoSEQ multiplex PCR; the TCRdb copy retains only in-frame clones and omits some. The DNA gave D and trimming, while V, J and clone size come from that table. The sample has roughly 200,000 clones; roughly nine tenths are singletons. The specimen was peripheral blood. The rearrangement joins TRBV6-6 to TRBJ2-1; weak D call: TRBD2 (6 bases). This clonotype was sampled from a man between 70 and 80 years old with acute or convalescent COVID-19. CDR3 DNA sequence: TGTGCCAGCAGGCGTCGGGGGACCCCAGATTACAATGAGCAGTTCTTC. Translating it yields CASRRRGTPDYNEQFF.